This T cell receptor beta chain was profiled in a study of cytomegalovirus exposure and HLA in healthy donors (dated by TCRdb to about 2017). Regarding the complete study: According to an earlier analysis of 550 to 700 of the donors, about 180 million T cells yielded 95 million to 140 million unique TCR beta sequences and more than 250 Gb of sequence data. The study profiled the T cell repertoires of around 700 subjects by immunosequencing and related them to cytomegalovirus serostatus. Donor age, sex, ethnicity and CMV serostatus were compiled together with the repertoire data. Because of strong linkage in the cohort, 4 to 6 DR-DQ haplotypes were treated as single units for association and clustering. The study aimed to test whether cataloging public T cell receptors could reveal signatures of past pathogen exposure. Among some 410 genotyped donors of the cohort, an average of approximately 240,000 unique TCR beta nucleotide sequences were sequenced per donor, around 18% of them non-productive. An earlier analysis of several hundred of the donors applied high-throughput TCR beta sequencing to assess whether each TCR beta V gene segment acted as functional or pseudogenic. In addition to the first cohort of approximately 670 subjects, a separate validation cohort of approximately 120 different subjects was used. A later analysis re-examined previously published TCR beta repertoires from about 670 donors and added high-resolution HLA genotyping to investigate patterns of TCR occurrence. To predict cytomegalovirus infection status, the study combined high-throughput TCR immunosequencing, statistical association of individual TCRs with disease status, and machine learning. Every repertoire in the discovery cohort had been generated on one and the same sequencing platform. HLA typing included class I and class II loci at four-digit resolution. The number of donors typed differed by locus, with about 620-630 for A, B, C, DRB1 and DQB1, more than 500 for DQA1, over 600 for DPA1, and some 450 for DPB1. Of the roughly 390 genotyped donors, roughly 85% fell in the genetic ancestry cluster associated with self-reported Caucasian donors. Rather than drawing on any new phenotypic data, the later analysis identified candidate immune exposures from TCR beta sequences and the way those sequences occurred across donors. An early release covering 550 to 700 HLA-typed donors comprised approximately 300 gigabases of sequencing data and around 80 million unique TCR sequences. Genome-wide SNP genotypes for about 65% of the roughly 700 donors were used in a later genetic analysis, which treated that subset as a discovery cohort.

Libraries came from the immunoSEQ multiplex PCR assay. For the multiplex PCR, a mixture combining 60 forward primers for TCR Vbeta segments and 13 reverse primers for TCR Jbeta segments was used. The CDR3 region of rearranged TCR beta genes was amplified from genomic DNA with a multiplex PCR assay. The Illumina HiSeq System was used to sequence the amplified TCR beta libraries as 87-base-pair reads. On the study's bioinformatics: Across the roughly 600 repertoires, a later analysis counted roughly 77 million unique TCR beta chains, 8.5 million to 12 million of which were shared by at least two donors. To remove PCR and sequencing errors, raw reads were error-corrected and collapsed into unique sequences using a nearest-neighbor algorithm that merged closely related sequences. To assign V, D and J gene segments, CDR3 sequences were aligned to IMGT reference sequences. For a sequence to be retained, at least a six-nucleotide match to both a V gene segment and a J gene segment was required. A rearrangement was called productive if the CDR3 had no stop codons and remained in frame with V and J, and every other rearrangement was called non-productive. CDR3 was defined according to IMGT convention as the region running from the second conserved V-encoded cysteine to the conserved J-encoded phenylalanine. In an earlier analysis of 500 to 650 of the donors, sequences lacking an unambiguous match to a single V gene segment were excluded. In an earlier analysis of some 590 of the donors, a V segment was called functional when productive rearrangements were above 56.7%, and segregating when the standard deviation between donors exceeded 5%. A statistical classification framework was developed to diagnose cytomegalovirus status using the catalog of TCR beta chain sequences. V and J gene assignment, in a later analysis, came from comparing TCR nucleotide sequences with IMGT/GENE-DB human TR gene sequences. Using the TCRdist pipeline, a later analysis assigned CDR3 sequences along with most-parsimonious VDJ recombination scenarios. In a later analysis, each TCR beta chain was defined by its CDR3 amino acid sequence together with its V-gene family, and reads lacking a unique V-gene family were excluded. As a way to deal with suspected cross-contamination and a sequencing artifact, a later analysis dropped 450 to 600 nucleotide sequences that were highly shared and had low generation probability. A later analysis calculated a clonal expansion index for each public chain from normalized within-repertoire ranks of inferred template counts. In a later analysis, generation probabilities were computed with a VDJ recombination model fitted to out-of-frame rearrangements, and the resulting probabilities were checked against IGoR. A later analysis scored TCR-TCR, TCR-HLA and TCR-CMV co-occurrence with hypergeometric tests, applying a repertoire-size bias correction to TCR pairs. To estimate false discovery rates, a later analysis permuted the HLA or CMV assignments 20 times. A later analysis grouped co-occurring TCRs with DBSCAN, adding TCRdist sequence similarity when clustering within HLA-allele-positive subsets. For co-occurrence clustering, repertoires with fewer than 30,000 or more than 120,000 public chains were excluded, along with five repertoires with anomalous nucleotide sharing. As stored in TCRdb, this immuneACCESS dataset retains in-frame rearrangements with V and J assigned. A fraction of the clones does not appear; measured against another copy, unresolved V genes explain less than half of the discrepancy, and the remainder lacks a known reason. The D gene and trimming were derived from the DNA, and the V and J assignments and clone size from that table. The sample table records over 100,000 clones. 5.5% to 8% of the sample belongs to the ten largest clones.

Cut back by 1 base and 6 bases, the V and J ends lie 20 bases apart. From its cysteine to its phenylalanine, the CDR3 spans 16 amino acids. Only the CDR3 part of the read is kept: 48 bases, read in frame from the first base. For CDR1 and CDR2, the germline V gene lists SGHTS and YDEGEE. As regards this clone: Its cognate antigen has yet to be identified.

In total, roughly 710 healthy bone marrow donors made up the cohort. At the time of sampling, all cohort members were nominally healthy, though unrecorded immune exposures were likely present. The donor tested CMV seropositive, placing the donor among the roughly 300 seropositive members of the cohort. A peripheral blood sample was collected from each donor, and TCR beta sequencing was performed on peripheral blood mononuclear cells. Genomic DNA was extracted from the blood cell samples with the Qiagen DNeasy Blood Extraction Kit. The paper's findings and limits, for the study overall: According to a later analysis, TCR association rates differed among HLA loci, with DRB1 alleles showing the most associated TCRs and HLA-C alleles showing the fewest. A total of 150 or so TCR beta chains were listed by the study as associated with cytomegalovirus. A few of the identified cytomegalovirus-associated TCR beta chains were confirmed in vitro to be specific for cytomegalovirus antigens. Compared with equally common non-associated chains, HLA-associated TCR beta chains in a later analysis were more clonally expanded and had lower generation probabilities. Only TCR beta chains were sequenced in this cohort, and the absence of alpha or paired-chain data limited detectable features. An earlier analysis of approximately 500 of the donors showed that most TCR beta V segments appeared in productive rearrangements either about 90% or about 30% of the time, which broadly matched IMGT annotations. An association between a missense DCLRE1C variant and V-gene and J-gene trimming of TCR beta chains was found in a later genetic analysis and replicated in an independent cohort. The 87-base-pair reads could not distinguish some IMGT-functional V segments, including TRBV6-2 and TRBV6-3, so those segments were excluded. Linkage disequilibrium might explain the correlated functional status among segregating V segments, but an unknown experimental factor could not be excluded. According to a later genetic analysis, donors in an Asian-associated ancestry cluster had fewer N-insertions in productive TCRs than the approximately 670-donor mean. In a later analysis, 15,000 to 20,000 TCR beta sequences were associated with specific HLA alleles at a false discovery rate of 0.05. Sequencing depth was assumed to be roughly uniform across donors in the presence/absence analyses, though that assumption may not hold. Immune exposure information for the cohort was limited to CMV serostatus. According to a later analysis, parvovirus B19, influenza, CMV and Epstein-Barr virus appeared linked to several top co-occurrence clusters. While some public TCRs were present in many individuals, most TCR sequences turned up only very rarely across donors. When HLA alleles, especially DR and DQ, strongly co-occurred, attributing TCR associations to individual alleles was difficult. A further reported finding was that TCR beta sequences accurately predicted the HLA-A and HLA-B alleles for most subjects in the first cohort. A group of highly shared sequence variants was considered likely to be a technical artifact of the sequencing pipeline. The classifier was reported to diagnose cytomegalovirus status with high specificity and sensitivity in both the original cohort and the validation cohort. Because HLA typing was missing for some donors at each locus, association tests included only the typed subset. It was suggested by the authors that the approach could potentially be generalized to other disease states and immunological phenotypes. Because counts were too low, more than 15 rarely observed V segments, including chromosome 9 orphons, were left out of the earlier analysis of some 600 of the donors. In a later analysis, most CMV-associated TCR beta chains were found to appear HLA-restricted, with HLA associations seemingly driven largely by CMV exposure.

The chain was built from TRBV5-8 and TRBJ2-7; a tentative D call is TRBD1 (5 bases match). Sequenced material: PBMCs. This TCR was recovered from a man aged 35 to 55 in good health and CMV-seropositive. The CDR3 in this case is CASSLWAILWGVEQYF. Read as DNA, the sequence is TGTGCCAGCAGCTTGTGGGCTATCTTGTGGGGCGTCGAGCAGTACTTC.